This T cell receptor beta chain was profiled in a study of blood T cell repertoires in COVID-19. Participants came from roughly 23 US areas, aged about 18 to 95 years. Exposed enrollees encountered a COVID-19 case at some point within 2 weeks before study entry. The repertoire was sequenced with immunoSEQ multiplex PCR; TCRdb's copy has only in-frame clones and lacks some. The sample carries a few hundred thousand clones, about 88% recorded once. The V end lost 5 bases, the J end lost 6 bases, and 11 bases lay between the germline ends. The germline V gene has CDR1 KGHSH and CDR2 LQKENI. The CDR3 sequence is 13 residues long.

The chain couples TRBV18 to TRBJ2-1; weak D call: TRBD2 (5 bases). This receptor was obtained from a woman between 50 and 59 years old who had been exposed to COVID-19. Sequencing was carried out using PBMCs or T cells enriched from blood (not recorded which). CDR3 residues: CASSFLEGNEQFF. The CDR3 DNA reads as TGTGCCAGCTCATTTCTCGAGGGCAATGAGCAGTTCTTC. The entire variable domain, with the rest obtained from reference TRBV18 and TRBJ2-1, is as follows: NAGVMQNPRHLVRRRGQEARLRCSPMKGHSHVYWYRQLPEEGLKFMVYLQKENIIDESGMPKERFSAEFPKEGPSILRIQQVVRGDSAAYFCASSFLEGNEQFFGPGTRLTVL.